This TCR beta chain was sequenced for a study of T-cell reconstitution after alpha-beta-depleted transplantation in children. Notes on the study in general: It was surviving recipient T cells and thymic progenitors that gave some patients high TCRbeta diversity at day 60. Several hundred graft clones that had expanded were reportedly the source of alpha-beta T cells about two months after transplant. One year post-transplant, T-cell counts and diversity were largely derived from T cells produced anew.

This CDR3 comprises 10 residues. The V gene lost 5 bases and the J gene lost 8 bases, with 6 bases spanning the gap. Germline V CDR1 and CDR2: MDHEN, SYDVKM. Many counts were recorded for this clonotype. Its antigen is still unknown. Unique molecular identifiers tagged the TCRbeta library. TCRdb used MiXCR to reprocess the PCR reads, holding one entry per CDR3 protein. This table has about 300,000 distinct CDR3 sequences, nearly 8% appearing once. The chain is built from TRBV28 and TRBJ1-2; D is undetermined. This material consisted of peripheral blood, taken 360 days after TCRalphabeta/CD19-depleted stem cell transplant. This receptor was identified in a female patient younger than 10 who had a stem cell transplant for Fanconi anemia, so the T cells may come from the graft donor. CDR3 loop: CASSSYGYTF. The CDR3 region has the DNA TGTGCCAGCAGTAGTTACGGCTACACCTTC.